Listed here are 25 T cell receptor beta chains from one sample, sequenced in a study of blood T cells in healthy people across ages. Through a sample-barcoded 5' primer and a J-beta primer mix, a second PCR was run for roughly 6 to 12 cycles. TCRdb re-analysed the 5' RACE reads in MiXCR, keeping a single row per CDR3 protein. Of around 1.5 million distinct CDR3 sequences listed, about 35% are singletons. The sequenced material came from blood. The origin of the receptors is a woman aged 30 to 39 in good health.

This chain links TRBV20-1 with TRBJ2-3; 7 positions match TRBD2. In germline, CDR1 is DFQATT, CDR2 SNEGSKA (reference sequence). Trimming at V came to 6 bases and at J to 5 bases, leaving 8 bases not matched to a gene. The CDR3 is 13 amino acids. CDR3 bases: TGCAGTGCCAGGAGCGGGATGGGAGATACGCAGTATTTT. This codes for CSARSGMGDTQYF.

V and J are TRBV29-1 and TRBJ1-1, with 7 bases that match TRBD1. The CDR3 loop spans 13 amino acids. Germline loops: CDR1 SQVTM, CDR2 ANQGSEA. V shed 7 bases and J 7 bases; nucleotides not matched to a gene: 12. The CDR3 sequence: CSADTGEWDEAFF. CDR3 nucleotide sequence: TGCAGCGCCGATACAGGGGAGTGGGATGAAGCTTTCTTT. The variable domain in full, with the rest retrieved from reference TRBV29-1 and TRBJ1-1, is SAVISQKPSRDICQRGTSLTIQCQVDSQVTMMFWYRQQPGQSLTLIATANQGSEATYESGFVIDKFPISRPNLTFSTLTVSNMSPEDSSIYLCSADTGEWDEAFFGQGTRLTVV.

This clonotype was recorded a few times. V is TRBV20-1 and J is TRBJ2-5; D not certain. The J call may be faulty, since TRBJ2-7 better matches the DNA end. The germline CDR1 and CDR2 sequences are DFQATT and SNEGSKA (reference sequence). The CDR3 runs 16 residues. CDR3 sequence reads: CSAREVEWDQTYEQYF. CDR3 coding DNA: TGCAGTGCTAGAGAGGTGGAGTGGGATCAGACCTACGAGCAGTACTTC.

This clonotype was seen at least ten times. The chain employs TRBV7-3 and TRBJ2-3; weak D call: TRBD1 (6 bases). The V gene's germline CDR1 is SGHTA and CDR2 FQGTGA. This CDR3 comprises 17 residues. Trimming removed 5 bases at V and 3 bases at J, with 21 bases between. This CDR3 is CASSPLGAERPTDTQYF. DNA of the CDR3: TGTGCCAGCAGCCCCCTGGGGGCGGAGCGCCCTACAGATACGCAGTATTTT.

This clonotype showed up just a few times. The J gene is TRBJ2-5, the V gene TRBV2; the D is unclear. Trimming removed 2 bases at V and 4 bases at J, with 14 bases between. Per the germline V gene, CDR1 is SNHLY and CDR2 is FYNNEI. The CDR3 totals 15 residues. The CDR3 is CASSETVGVAETQYF. CDR3 nucleotide sequence: TGTGCCAGCAGTGAAACGGTTGGGGTCGCAGAGACCCAGTACTTC.

The gene calls are TRBV20-1 and TRBJ2-5; perhaps TRBD2 as D (5 bases). CDR3 size: 13 residues. Trimming left V 3 bases short and J 1 base short, with 9 bases between. CDR1 and CDR2 from the germline V gene are DFQATT and SNEGSKA (reference sequence). CDR3 sequence (DNA): TGCAGTGCTAGGGACGGGATCCAAGAGACCCAGTACTTC. This gives the protein CSARDGIQETQYF.

This chain connects TRBV6-5 to TRBJ2-1; D gene ambiguous. Looked up from germline, CDR1 is MNHEY and CDR2 is SVGAGI. V was clipped by 5 bases and J by 0 bases, with 8 bases between them. The CDR3 has 14 residues. This CDR3 reads CASSKKSSYNEQFF. The CDR3 bases are TGTGCCAGCAGTAAGAAAAGCTCCTACAATGAGCAGTTCTTC.

This clonotype was seen more than once but under ten times. The CDR3 DNA sequence: TGCAGTGCTAGAGTACCATGTTCGGAGCAGTTCTTC. The encoded protein is CSARVPCSEQFF. This chain links TRBV20-1 with TRBJ2-1; D unclear. Trimming pared 1 base from V and 10 bases from J, leaving 11 bases between. The germline gives CDR1 DFQATT, CDR2 SNEGSKA (reference sequence). This CDR3 is built from 12 residues.

A few counts support this clonotype. The chain couples TRBV29-1 to TRBJ1-5; D not certain. Germline V gene data show CDR1 as SQVTM and CDR2 as ANQGSEA. CDR3 size: 13 residues. The ends were cut back, 5 bases at V and 2 bases at J, with 10 bases in the middle. The CDR3 region is CSVRPAGNQPQHF. The CDR3 DNA is TGCAGCGTTAGACCGGCAGGCAATCAGCCCCAGCATTTT.

CDR3 bases: TGTGCCAGCAGGACTGACAGGTGGGCTTTCTTT. Protein product: CASRTDRWAFF. The chain joins TRBV7-2 to TRBJ1-1; D is possibly TRBD1 (6 bases). V shed 6 bases and J shed 11 bases, with 13 bases lying between them. CDR1 and CDR2 (germline): SGHTA, FQGNSA. This CDR3 has 11 amino acids.

The chain uses TRBV20-1 and TRBJ1-5; D is unclear. The CDR3 has 14 residues. Germline V gene lookup returns CDR1 DFQATT and CDR2 SNEGSKA (reference sequence). The CDR3 sequence: CSALGERSDRPQHF. The CDR3 DNA sequence: TGCAGCGCCTTAGGAGAGAGGTCGGATCGGCCCCAGCATTTT.

This clonotype was observed a few times. This chain links TRBV4-2 with TRBJ2-3; D gene unclear. CDR3 size: 14 residues. Germline values: CDR1 LGHNA, CDR2 YNFKEQ. V shed 5 bases and J shed 5 bases, with 14 bases lying between them. CDR3 sequence reads: CASSYSKAGDTQYF. The CDR3 DNA reads TGTGCCAGCAGCTATAGCAAAGCAGGAGATACGCAGTATTTT.

The sample holds a few counts of this clonotype. The V and J genes are TRBV28 and TRBJ2-1, with TRBD1 matching 8 bases. Looked up from germline, CDR1 is MDHEN and CDR2 is SYDVKM. The CDR3 consists of 17 residues. Trimming removed 5 bases from V and 6 bases from J; junction bases left unmatched: 15. This CDR3 reads CASSIGQGLNWGNEQFF. CDR3 DNA: TGTGCCAGCAGTATAGGACAGGGACTGAATTGGGGCAATGAGCAGTTCTTC.

This clonotype was observed a handful of times. This sequence joins TRBV2 and TRBJ2-1; unclear D gene. The germline gives CDR1 SNHLY, CDR2 FYNNEI. The CDR3 totals 10 residues. Trimming left V 4 bases short and J 8 bases short, with 3 bases between. CDR3 protein: CASSGYEQFF. CDR3 in DNA: TGTGCCAGCAGTGGTTATGAGCAGTTCTTC.

This clonotype was observed many times. One junction end disagrees with the germline gene, perhaps due to a read error. V usage is TRBV5-1 and J usage is TRBJ2-1; TRBD2 matches 12 bases. CDR3 length: 15 residues. The germline gives CDR1 SGHRS, CDR2 YFSETQ. The CDR3 protein is CASSWTSGAYNEQFF. DNA of the CDR3: TGTGCCAGCAGTTGGACTAGCGGGGCCTACAATGAGCAGTTCTTC.

The chain carries TRBV2 and TRBJ1-2, with D perhaps TRBD1 (5 bases). The CDR3 extends over 13 amino acids. Germline CDR1 is SNHLY and CDR2 is FYNNEI. V lost 3 bases and J 4 bases, leaving 9 bases between the germline ends. The CDR3: CASSDLGTYGYTF. The CDR3 coding sequence is TGTGCCAGCAGTGATCTGGGGACCTATGGCTACACCTTC.

This clonotype was counted ten times or more. The genes are TRBV10-3 and TRBJ2-6; no clear D gene. Trimming took 4 bases from V and 4 from J, leaving 11 bases between them. Germline lookup yields CDR1 ENHRY and CDR2 SYGVKD. This CDR3 region has 15 residues. Here the CDR3 reads CAISGQVPGANVLTF. Written as DNA, the CDR3 is TGTGCCATCAGTGGCCAGGTACCAGGGGCCAACGTCCTGACTTTC.

The V gene is TRBV2, the J gene TRBJ1-5; 7 bases align to TRBD1. The CDR3 runs to 15 residues. V gave up 4 bases and J gave up 2 bases; unmatched junction bases: 5. Germline V gives CDR1 SNHLY, CDR2 FYNNEI. CDR3 in amino acids: CASSVDRDGNQPQHF. The CDR3 nucleotides are TGTGCCAGCAGTGTCGACAGGGACGGCAATCAGCCCCAGCATTTT.

This chain joins TRBV5-1 and TRBJ2-3, with 7 bases fitting TRBD1. Germline V gives CDR1 SGHRS, CDR2 YFSETQ. The length of the CDR3 is 14 residues. J gave up 5 bases and V 3 bases, and 6 bases lay outside the gene matches. The CDR3 DNA is TGCGCCAGCAGCTCGTGGGGGACAGAAGATACGCAGTATTTT. As protein: CASSSWGTEDTQYF.

This chain connects TRBV20-1 to TRBJ2-5; 7 nucleotides match TRBD2. Trimming removed 3 bases from V and 1 base from J; junction bases left unmatched: 14. This CDR3 comprises 17 residues. From germline, CDR1 is DFQATT and CDR2 SNEGSKA (reference sequence). Here the CDR3 reads CSASRWLAESAQETQYF. The CDR3 nucleotides are TGCAGTGCTAGTCGGTGGCTAGCGGAATCAGCCCAAGAGACCCAGTACTTC.

This clonotype was picked up one time. This sequence joins TRBV27 and TRBJ2-7, with 12 bases lining up with TRBD1. Losses at the gene ends were 4 bases for V and 7 bases for J; bases not matched to a gene: 11. Germline CDR1 MNHEY, CDR2 SMNVEV (reference sequence). The CDR3 runs 16 residues. The CDR3, as DNA: TGTGCCAGCAGTTCCGGGACAGGGGGCCCCCGGGGGGAGCAGTACTTC. Encoded protein: CASSSGTGGPRGEQYF.

The chain carries TRBV20-1 and TRBJ2-3; D is unresolved. This CDR3 is built from 11 residues. V was cut by 5 bases and J by 2 bases, with 5 bases left in between. CDR1 is DFQATT and CDR2 is SNEGSKA in the germline V gene (reference sequence). The CDR3 region has the DNA TGCAGTGCTTGGACCACAGATACGCAGTATTTT. It specifies CSAWTTDTQYF.

This chain joins TRBV28 and TRBJ2-5; 7 bases align to TRBD2. V was pared by 1 base and J by 2 bases, with 7 bases of the junction left unmatched. Germline CDR1 and CDR2: MDHEN and SYDVKM. The CDR3 has 16 amino acids. In nucleotides, the CDR3 is TGTGCCAGCAGTTTATCGGTACTAGCGCTTCAAGAGACCCAGTACTTC. Its translation is CASSLSVLALQETQYF.

Of note for this clonotype: One end of the junction varies from germline; a read error may be responsible. The gene calls are TRBV7-9 and TRBJ2-1, with D possibly being TRBD2 (6 bases). Germline CDR1 SEHNR, CDR2 FQNEAQ (reference sequence). This CDR3 has 14 amino acids. As DNA, the CDR3 is TGTGCCGGCAGCTTAGCTGGGGGGATCAATGAGCAGTTCTTC. It encodes CAGSLAGGINEQFF.

This clonotype occurred a few times. In DNA form, the CDR3 reads TGTGCCAGCAGCTTACTCCCAGGGGACTACGAGCAGTACTTC. Amino acids: CASSLLPGDYEQYF. This chain uses TRBV7-8 with TRBJ2-7; D is possibly TRBD1 (6 bases). Germline CDR1 is SGHVS and CDR2 is FQNEAQ. V was trimmed by 2 bases and J by 3 bases, leaving 11 bases between them. The CDR3 totals 14 residues.